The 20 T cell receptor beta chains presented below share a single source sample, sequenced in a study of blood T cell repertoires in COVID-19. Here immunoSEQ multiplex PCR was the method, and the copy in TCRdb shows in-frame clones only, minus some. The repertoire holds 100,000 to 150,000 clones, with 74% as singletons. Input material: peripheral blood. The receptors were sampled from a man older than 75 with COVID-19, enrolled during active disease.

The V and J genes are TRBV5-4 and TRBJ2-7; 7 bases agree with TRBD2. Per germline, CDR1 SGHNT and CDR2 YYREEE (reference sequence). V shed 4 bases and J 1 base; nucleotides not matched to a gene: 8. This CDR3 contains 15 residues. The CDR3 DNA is TGTGCCAGCAGCGAGGCTGGCGGGAGTTCCTACGAGCAGTACTTC. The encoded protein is CASSEAGGSSYEQYF.

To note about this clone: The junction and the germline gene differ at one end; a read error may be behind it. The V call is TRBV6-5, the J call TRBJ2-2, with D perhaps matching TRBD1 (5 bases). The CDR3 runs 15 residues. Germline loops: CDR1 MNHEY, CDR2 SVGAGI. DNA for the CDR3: TGTGCCAGTAGTTTTACAGGAGCGAACACCGGGGAGCTGTTTTTT. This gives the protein CASSFTGANTGELFF.

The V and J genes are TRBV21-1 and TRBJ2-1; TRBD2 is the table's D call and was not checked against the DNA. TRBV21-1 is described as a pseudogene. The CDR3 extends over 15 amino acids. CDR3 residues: CASSPGLAGDNEQFF. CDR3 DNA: TGTGCCAGCAGTCCGGGACTAGCGGGGGACAATGAGCAGTTCTTC.

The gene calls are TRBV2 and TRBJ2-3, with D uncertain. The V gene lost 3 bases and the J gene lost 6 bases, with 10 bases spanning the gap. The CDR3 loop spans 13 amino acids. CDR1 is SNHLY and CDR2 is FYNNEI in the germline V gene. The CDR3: CASSDRSADTQYF. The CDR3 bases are TGTGCCAGCAGTGATAGAAGCGCGGATACGCAGTATTTT.

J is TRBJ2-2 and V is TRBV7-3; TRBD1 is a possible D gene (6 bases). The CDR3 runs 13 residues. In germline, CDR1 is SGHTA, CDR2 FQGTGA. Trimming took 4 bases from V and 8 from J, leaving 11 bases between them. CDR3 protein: CASSWDIGGELFF. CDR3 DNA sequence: TGTGCCAGCAGCTGGGACATCGGTGGGGAGCTGTTTTTT. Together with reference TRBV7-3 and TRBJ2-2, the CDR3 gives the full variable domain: GAGVSQTPSNKVTEKGKYVELRCDPISGHTALYWYRQSLGQGPEFLIYFQGTGAADDSGLPNDRFFAVRPEGSVSTLKIQRTERGDSAVYLCASSWDIGGELFFGEGSRLTVL.

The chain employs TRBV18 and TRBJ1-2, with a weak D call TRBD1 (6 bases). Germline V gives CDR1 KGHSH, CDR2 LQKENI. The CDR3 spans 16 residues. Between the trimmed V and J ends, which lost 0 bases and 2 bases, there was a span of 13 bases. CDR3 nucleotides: TGTGCCAGCTCACCACCGTCAGGGGCGCCGAACTATGGCTACACCTTC. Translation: CASSPPSGAPNYGYTF.

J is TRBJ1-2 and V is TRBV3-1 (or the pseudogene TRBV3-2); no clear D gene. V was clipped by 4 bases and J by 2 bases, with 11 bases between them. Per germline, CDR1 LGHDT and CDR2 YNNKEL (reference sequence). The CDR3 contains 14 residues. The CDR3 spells CASSLTHNNYGYTF. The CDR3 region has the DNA TGTGCCAGCAGCCTGACACATAACAACTATGGCTACACCTTC.

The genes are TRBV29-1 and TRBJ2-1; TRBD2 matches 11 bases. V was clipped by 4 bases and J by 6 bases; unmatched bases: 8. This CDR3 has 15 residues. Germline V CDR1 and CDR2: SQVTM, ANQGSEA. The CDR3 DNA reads TGCAGCGTTGCCTCCCTAGCGGGAGGTGGCAATGAGCAGTTCTTC. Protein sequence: CSVASLAGGGNEQFF.

The CDR3 spells CASSPDMLGAFF. The CDR3 nucleotides are TGTGCCAGCAGCCCGGACATGCTGGGAGCTTTCTTT. The chain links TRBV3-1 (or the pseudogene TRBV3-2) to TRBJ1-1; a possible D gene is TRBD1 (5 bases). The V end was cut by 4 bases, the J end by 10 bases, with 13 bases between. Germline assignment: CDR1 LGHDT and CDR2 YNNKEL (reference sequence). CDR3 size: 12 residues.

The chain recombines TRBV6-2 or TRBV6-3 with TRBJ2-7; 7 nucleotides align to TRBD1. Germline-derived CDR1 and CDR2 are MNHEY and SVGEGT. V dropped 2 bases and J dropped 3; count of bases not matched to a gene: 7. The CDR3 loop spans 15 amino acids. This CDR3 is CASSYTPGQNYEQYF. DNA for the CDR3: TGTGCCAGCAGTTACACTCCGGGACAGAACTACGAGCAGTACTTC.

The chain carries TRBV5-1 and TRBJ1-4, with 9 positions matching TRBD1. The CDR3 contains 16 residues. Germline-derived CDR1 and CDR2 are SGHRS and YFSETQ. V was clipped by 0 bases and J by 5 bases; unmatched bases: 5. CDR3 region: CASSLGVDRGNEKLFF. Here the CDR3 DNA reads TGCGCCAGCAGCTTGGGCGTGGACAGGGGAAATGAAAAACTGTTTTTT.

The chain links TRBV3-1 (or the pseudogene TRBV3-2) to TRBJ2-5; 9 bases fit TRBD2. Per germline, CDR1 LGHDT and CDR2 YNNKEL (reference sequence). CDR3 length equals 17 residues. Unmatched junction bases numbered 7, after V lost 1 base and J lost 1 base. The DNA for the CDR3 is TGTGCCAGCAGCCAAGGCTTAGCGGGAGTATGCCAAGAGACCCAGTACTTC. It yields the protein CASSQGLAGVCQETQYF.

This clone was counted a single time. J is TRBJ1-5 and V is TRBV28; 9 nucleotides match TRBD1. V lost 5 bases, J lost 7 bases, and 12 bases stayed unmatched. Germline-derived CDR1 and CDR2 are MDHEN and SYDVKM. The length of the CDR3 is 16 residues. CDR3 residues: CASSPSHRGPEQPQHF. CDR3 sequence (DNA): TGTGCCAGCAGTCCCTCCCACAGGGGGCCTGAACAGCCCCAGCATTTT.

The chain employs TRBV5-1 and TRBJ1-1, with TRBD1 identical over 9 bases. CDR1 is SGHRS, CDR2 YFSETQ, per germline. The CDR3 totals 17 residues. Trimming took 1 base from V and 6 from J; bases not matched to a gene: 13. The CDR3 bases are TGCGCCAGCAGCTTGCAGCCCGGGACAGGGATGAAGGCTGAAGCTTTCTTT. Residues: CASSLQPGTGMKAEAFF.

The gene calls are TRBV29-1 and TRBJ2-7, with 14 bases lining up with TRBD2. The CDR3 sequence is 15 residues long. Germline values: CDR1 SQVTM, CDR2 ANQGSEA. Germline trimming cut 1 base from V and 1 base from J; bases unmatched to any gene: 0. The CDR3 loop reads CSVEGLAGGSYEQYF. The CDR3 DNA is TGCAGCGTTGAAGGACTAGCGGGAGGGTCCTACGAGCAGTACTTC.

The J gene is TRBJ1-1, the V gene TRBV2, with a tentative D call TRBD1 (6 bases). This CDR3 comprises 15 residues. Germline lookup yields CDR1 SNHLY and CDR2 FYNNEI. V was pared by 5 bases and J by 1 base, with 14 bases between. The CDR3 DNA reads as TGTGCCAGCAGTTCGTCGGCCAGGGGGAACACTGAAGCTTTCTTT. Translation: CASSSSARGNTEAFF.

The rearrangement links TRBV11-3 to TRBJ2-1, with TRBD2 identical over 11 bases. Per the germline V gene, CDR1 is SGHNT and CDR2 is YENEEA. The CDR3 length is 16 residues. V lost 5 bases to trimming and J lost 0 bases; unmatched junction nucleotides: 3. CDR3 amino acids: CASSGLAGSSYNEQFF. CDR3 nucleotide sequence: TGTGCCAGCAGCGGACTAGCGGGCAGCTCCTACAATGAGCAGTTCTTC.

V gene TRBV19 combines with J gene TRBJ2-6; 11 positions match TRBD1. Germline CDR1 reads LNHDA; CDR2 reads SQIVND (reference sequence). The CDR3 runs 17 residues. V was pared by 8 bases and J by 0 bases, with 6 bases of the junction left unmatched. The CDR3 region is CASSGQGASSGANVLTF. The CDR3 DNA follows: TGTGCCAGTTCAGGACAGGGGGCTTCCTCTGGGGCCAACGTCCTGACTTTC.

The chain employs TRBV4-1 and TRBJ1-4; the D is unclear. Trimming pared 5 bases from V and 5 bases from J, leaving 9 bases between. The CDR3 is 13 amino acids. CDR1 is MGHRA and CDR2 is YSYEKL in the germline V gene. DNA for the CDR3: TGCGCCAGCAGCAGCCGGGGAAATGAAAAACTGTTTTTT. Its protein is CASSSRGNEKLFF.

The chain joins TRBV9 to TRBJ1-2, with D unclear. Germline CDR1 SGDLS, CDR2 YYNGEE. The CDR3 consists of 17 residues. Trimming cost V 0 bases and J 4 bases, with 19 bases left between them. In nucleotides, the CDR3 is TGTGCCAGCAGCGTAGAAGAGACGTCGGGGTGGACCTATGGCTACACCTTC. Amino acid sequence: CASSVEETSGWTYGYTF.